This T cell receptor (beta chain) comes out of a study of response to subunit inactivated influenza vaccine. Notes on this clonotype: The antigen remains undetermined.

Overall study findings and caveats: Authors proposed each seasonal influenza vaccination draws in few new T cells.

Each CDR3 protein is one row after TCRdb ran MiXCR on the RT-PCR reads. The table lists about 780,000 distinct CDR3 sequences, 15% to 20% of them singletons. The CDR3 consists of 15 residues. Between the trimmed V and J ends, which lost 3 bases and 1 base, there was a span of 15 bases. Germline V CDR1 and CDR2: DFQATT, SNEGSKA (reference sequence). This clonotype was obtained from a man aged 45-65 years who received an inactivated influenza vaccine. The chain is built from TRBV20-1 and TRBJ1-1; no clear D gene. The input for sequencing was PBMCs from blood, taken more than 4 days after vaccination. This chain's CDR3 is CSASNHANKNTEAFF. The DNA of the CDR3 is TGCAGTGCTAGCAATCATGCGAATAAGAACACTGAAGCTTTCTTT.